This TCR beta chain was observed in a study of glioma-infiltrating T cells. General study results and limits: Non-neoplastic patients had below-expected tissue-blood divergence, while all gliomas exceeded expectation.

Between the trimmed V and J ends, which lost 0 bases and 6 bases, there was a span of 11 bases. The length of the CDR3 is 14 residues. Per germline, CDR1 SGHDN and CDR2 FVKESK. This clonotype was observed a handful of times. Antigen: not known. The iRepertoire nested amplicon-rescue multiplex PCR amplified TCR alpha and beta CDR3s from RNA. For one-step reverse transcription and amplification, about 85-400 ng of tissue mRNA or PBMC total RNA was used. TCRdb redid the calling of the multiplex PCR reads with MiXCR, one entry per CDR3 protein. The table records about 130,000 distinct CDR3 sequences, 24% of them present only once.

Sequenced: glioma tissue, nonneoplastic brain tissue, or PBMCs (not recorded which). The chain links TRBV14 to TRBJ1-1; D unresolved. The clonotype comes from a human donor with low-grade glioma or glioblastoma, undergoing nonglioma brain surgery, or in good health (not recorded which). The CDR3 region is CASSQDPGSPEAFF. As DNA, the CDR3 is TGTGCCAGCAGCCAAGATCCCGGTAGCCCTGAAGCTTTCTTT.